This T cell receptor beta chain was profiled in a study of metastatic and nonmetastatic thyroid tumors. Study summary: Malignant thyroid and benign thyroid patients provided blood and tumor or nodule tissue whose repertoires were compared.

The entire patient cohort was treatment-naive prior to thyroid surgery. How the authors handled the data: To classify distant metastasis in papillary thyroid cancer, a model was built from CDR3 differences across clinicopathological groups. TCRdb re-called clones via MiXCR from the PCR reads. The V and J calls were determined by TCRdb, not by the authors. Seen here are approximately 15,000 clones, about 35% observed once, and the top ten hold about 11%. At least ten counts were recorded for this clone. From germline, CDR1 is MNHNS and CDR2 SASEGT. Trimming cost V 2 bases and J 4 bases, with 12 bases left between them. The CDR3 consists of 15 residues.

The V gene is TRBV6-1, the J gene TRBJ1-5; D is possibly TRBD1 (6 bases). The sample comprised tumor tissue. This clonotype was obtained from a male donor with papillary thyroid cancer or a benign thyroid nodule (not recorded which). Some clones in this sample may be carry-over from other donors' samples. CDR3 bases: TGTGCCAGCAGTGAAAGCGGGACACGGAATCAGCCCCAGCATTTT. Translated: CASSESGTRNQPQHF.